Following are 23 T cell receptor beta chains from one sample sequenced in a study of response to subunit inactivated influenza vaccine. TCRdb re-called the RT-PCR reads through MiXCR, storing one row per CDR3 protein. The sample consists of about 170,000 distinct CDR3 sequences, roughly 10% of them appearing once. Material: CD8+ T cells sorted from PBMCs, obtained roughly 24 months after vaccination. These receptors were obtained from a man aged 45 to 75 who received an inactivated influenza vaccine.

There are a few counts of this clonotype. The chain joins TRBV2 to TRBJ2-7; D gene unclear. V lost 10 bases and J 9 bases, leaving 22 bases between the germline ends. The germline CDR1 and CDR2 sequences are SNHLY and FYNNEI. This CDR3 has 13 amino acids. This chain's CDR3 is CATIRGIPGSQYF. The CDR3 DNA reads as TGTGCCACGATCCGCGGTATTCCTGGATCGCAGTACTTC.

V usage is TRBV6-4 and J usage is TRBJ2-2; possibly TRBD2 for D (5 bases). The CDR3 has 14 amino acids. CDR1 MRHNA and CDR2 SNTAGT come from the germline V gene. Trimming shortened V by 11 bases and J by 3 bases, and 16 bases separated the two germline ends. CDR3 sequence (DNA): TGTGCCCGGGATTTTCGAGGGTACACCGGGGAGCTGTTTTTT. Translation: CARDFRGYTGELFF.

CDR3 sequence reads: CASSLGNPGELFF. CDR3 bases: TGTGCCAGCAGCTTAGGAAACCCCGGGGAGCTGTTTTTT. V usage is TRBV7-9 and J usage is TRBJ2-2; D ambiguous. The CDR3 totals 13 residues. Trimming shortened V by 1 base and J by 6 bases, and 6 bases separated the two germline ends. The germline CDR1 and CDR2 sequences are SEHNR and FQNEAQ (reference sequence).

The chain employs TRBV30 and TRBJ2-2, with TRBD2 matching 8 bases. Per germline, CDR1 GTSNPN and CDR2 SVGIG (reference sequence). Losses at the gene ends were 4 bases for V and 8 bases for J; bases not matched to a gene: 9. This CDR3 is 14 amino acids long. CDR3 coding DNA: TGTGCCTGGACCGGGAGGGCCCGCGTAGGGGAGCTGTTTTTT. Amino acid sequence: CAWTGRARVGELFF.

In this sample, this clonotype turned up a few times. V gene TRBV30 combines with J gene TRBJ2-7, with 8 positions matching TRBD1. CDR3 length: 13 amino acids. CDR1 GTSNPN and CDR2 SVGIG come from the germline V gene (reference sequence). After removal of 0 bases from V and 4 bases from J, the junction contained 2 bases not matched to a gene. This CDR3 is CAWSVQGVYEQYF. In nucleotides, the CDR3 is TGTGCCTGGAGTGTACAGGGGGTATACGAGCAGTACTTC.

The chain employs TRBV24-1 and TRBJ1-2, with D unclear. CDR3 length: 14 amino acids. Trimming cost V 0 bases and J 2 bases, with 6 bases left between them. The V gene's germline CDR1 is KGHDR and CDR2 SFDVKD. CDR3 sequence (DNA): TGTGCCACCAGTGATTTGGCAGCCAACTATGGCTACACCTTC. Its translation is CATSDLAANYGYTF.

This clonotype was seen more than once but under ten times. The chain joins TRBV25-1 to TRBJ2-3; TRBD1 aligns across 8 bases. Germline CDR1 is MGHDK and CDR2 is SYGVNS. The CDR3 totals 16 residues. Trimming cost V 7 bases and J 5 bases; bases outside gene matches: 14. This CDR3 reads CASTDSTGEVKDTQYF. CDR3 DNA: TGTGCCAGCACCGACTCGACAGGGGAAGTAAAAGATACGCAGTATTTT.

This chain links TRBV12-3 or TRBV12-4 with TRBJ2-1, with 8 nucleotides matching TRBD2. With 4 bases clipped from V and 6 bases from J, the junction kept 5 bases outside the gene matches. This CDR3 has 14 amino acids. The CDR3 nucleotides read TGTGCCAGCAGTTCCGGGGGGGCCCGCAATGAGCAGTTCTTC. It codes for CASSSGGARNEQFF.

The CDR3 DNA reads TGCAGCGTTGGTACAGGGCGCCCAGATACGCAGTATTTT. Protein: CSVGTGRPDTQYF. The rearrangement uses TRBV29-1 and TRBJ2-3; a weak D match, TRBD1 (6 bases). Germline V gives CDR1 SQVTM, CDR2 ANQGSEA. Trimming removed 4 bases at V and 4 bases at J, with 12 bases between. The CDR3 runs to 13 residues.

This clonotype has only a few counts. V gene TRBV6-5 combines with J gene TRBJ2-2; D call uncertain. Germline CDR1 is MNHEY and CDR2 is SVGAGI. The CDR3 sequence is 15 residues long. V gave up 2 bases and J gave up 2 bases, with 9 bases separating them. The CDR3 spells CASSYGSVNTGELFF. For the CDR3, the DNA is TGTGCCAGCAGTTACGGCAGCGTAAACACCGGGGAGCTGTTTTTT.

This clonotype has at least ten counts. Written as DNA, the CDR3 is TGTGCCAGCAGCTTGGGGGACTATTCCTACAATGAGCAGTTCTTC. Encoded protein: CASSLGDYSYNEQFF. The rearrangement joins TRBV5-5 to TRBJ2-1, with 7 bases that match TRBD2. J was trimmed by 1 base and V by 0 bases; bases with no gene match: 1. The CDR3 is made up of 15 amino acids. CDR1 and CDR2 (germline): SGHKS, YYEKEE (reference sequence).

J is TRBJ1-5 and V is TRBV5-5; D is possibly TRBD1 (5 bases). This CDR3 has 17 amino acids. The V gene lost 5 bases and the J gene lost 0 bases, with 18 bases spanning the gap. The germline CDR1 and CDR2 sequences are SGHKS and YYEKEE (reference sequence). The CDR3 DNA reads TGTGCCAGCAGTCCGGACAACAGCCCATATAGCAATCAGCCCCAGCATTTT. This codes for CASSPDNSPYSNQPQHF.

This chain links TRBV7-9 with TRBJ2-1; TRBD1 is a possible D gene (6 bases). The ends were cut back, 2 bases at V and 3 bases at J, with 8 bases in the middle. This CDR3 spans 14 amino acids. CDR1 and CDR2 from the germline V gene are SEHNR and FQNEAQ (reference sequence). CDR3 DNA: TGTGCCAGCAGCTTAAAACAGGGCTACAATGAGCAGTTCTTC. Translation: CASSLKQGYNEQFF.

A remark on this clonotype: An end of the junction differs from the germline gene, which may be a read error. The chain combines TRBV5-1 with TRBJ1-5, with D perhaps TRBD1 (5 bases). The CDR3 covers 15 residues. Germline V gene sequence: CDR1 SGHRS, CDR2 YFSETQ. In DNA, the CDR3 is TGCGTCAGCAGGTTGGCGGCAGGGACCGATCAGCCCCAGCATTTT. This codes for CVSRLAAGTDQPQHF. Together with reference TRBV5-1 and TRBJ1-5, the CDR3 gives the full variable domain: KAGVTQTPRYLIKTRGQQVTLSCSPISGHRSVSWYQQTPGQGLQFLFEYFSETQRNKGNFPGRFSGRQFSNSRSEMNVSTLELGDSALYLCVSRLAAGTDQPQHFGDGTRLSIL.

The table lists this clonotype with many counts. V and J are TRBV5-6 and TRBJ1-2; D unclear. Trimming cost V 6 bases and J 2 bases, with 8 bases left between them. Germline CDR1 SGHDT, CDR2 YYEEEE. The CDR3 has 12 residues. The DNA for the CDR3 is TGTGCCAGCACCTGGTTGAACTATGGCTACACCTTC. This codes for CASTWLNYGYTF.

The table lists this clonotype with many counts. CDR3 sequence reads: CASSYSDYNEQFF. The CDR3 DNA reads as TGTGCCAGCAGTTACTCCGACTACAATGAGCAGTTCTTC. The J gene is TRBJ2-1, the V gene TRBV6-5; D gene ambiguous. The length of the CDR3 is 13 residues. CDR1 is MNHEY and CDR2 is SVGAGI in the germline V gene. Trimming stripped 0 bases from V and 3 bases from J, with 3 bases between.

In its sample, this clonotype was seen many times. The CDR3: CASSMGDLSEQYF. The CDR3 bases are TGTGCCAGCAGTATGGGGGACCTTTCCGAGCAGTACTTC. The chain employs TRBV12-3 or TRBV12-4 and TRBJ2-7; tentatively, D is TRBD1 or TRBD2 (5 bases each). The CDR3 contains 13 residues. The V and J ends lost 5 bases and 6 bases respectively, with 14 bases between them.

The V call is TRBV7-9, the J call TRBJ2-7, with a weak D call TRBD1 (6 bases). Trimming pared 4 bases from V and 2 bases from J, leaving 15 bases between. The CDR3 covers 15 residues. Germline V CDR1 and CDR2: SEHNR, FQNEAQ (reference sequence). CDR3 residues: CASSSNRVPAYEQYF. CDR3 sequence (DNA): TGTGCCAGCAGCTCTAACAGGGTCCCAGCCTACGAGCAGTACTTC. Filled out from reference TRBV7-9 and TRBJ2-7, the complete variable domain reads DTGVSQNPRHKITKRGQNVTFRCDPISEHNRLYWYRQTLGQGPEFLTYFQNEAQLEKSRLLSDRFSAERPKGSFSTLEIQRTEQGDSAMYLCASSSNRVPAYEQYFGPGTRLTVT.

This clonotype has a handful of counts. The chain uses TRBV10-3 and TRBJ2-1; the D is unclear. Germline values: CDR1 ENHRY, CDR2 SYGVKD. Deletions cut 6 bases from V and 7 bases from J, with 10 bases between. The CDR3 spans 12 residues. The CDR3 loop is CAIRGYENEQFF. The CDR3 bases are TGTGCCATCAGGGGGTATGAAAATGAGCAGTTCTTC.

The chain couples TRBV5-1 to TRBJ2-2; TRBD1 matches at 7 bases. The CDR3 length is 15 residues. V was pared by 5 bases and J by 5 bases, with 9 bases of the junction left unmatched. Germline CDR1 is SGHRS and CDR2 is YFSETQ. The CDR3 reads CASSKTGSGTGELFF. DNA for the CDR3: TGCGCCAGCAGTAAGACAGGGTCCGGGACCGGGGAGCTGTTTTTT.

Many counts were recorded for this clonotype. The chain employs TRBV12-3 or TRBV12-4 and TRBJ2-1, with 8 bases that match TRBD1. V trimming: 6 bases; J trimming: 10 bases; junction bases outside the gene matches: 11. The CDR3 has 14 residues. The CDR3 DNA reads as TGTGCCAGCAGCCCAGGGGGCCGGGGCAGCGAGCAGTTCTTC. Translating gives CASSPGGRGSEQFF.

The chain couples TRBV4-3 to TRBJ2-7; TRBD2 is a possible D gene (6 bases). CDR3 length: 14 amino acids. Trimming cost V 0 bases and J 4 bases, with 10 bases left between them. The germline V gene has CDR1 LGHNA and CDR2 YSLEER. The CDR3 sequence: CASSQDLANYEQYF. The CDR3 nucleotides are TGCGCCAGCAGCCAAGACCTAGCGAATTACGAGCAGTACTTC.

This clonotype was seen ten or more times. The gene calls are TRBV10-3 and TRBJ2-3; TRBD1 or TRBD2 may be the D gene (5 bases each). The CDR3 totals 17 residues. Germline V gene data show CDR1 as ENHRY and CDR2 as SYGVKD. The ends were cut back, 2 bases at V and 4 bases at J, with 19 bases in the middle. The CDR3 bases are TGTGCCATCAGTGAGCCTTGGGACCTGTCAACGCCAGATACGCAGTATTTT. Its protein is CAISEPWDLSTPDTQYF.